This T cell receptor (beta chain) was sequenced during a study of identical twins. The length of the CDR3 is 14 residues. The germline V gene has CDR1 LGHDT and CDR2 YNNKEL (reference sequence). V lost 0 bases and J lost 4, with 9 bases in between. Unique molecular identifiers were present on the cDNA, and a universal primer site came from template switching. MiXCR was run by TCRdb on the 5' RACE reads, yielding one entry per CDR3 protein. The profile shows roughly 1.6 million distinct CDR3 sequences, less than 35% of them singletons. This clonotype came up a few times. The TCR was taken from a newborn girl in good health. The chain joins TRBV3-1 to TRBJ2-5, with D tentatively TRBD1 (7 bases). The sequenced sample consisted of cord blood. This CDR3 reads CASSQDRGVETQYF. CDR3 nucleotides: TGTGCCAGCAGCCAAGACAGGGGGGTAGAGACCCAGTACTTC.